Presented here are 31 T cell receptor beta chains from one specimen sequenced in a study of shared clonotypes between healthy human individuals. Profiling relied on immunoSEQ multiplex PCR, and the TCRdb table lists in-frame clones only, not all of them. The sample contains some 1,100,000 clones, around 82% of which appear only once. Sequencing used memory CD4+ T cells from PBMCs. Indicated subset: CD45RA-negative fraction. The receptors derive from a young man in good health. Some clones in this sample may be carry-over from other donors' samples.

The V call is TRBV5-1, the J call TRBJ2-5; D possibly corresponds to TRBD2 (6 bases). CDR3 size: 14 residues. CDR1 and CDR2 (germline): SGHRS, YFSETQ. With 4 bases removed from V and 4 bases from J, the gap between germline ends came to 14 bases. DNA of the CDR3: TGCGCCAGCAGCCCCCCACTGGGAGGAGAGACCCAGTACTTC. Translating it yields CASSPPLGGETQYF.

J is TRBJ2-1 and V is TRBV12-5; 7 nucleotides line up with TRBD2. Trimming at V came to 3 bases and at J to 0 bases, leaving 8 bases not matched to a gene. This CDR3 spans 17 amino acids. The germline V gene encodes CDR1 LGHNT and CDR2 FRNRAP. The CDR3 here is CASGLVVAGVSYNEQFF. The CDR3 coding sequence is TGTGCTAGTGGTTTAGTCGTAGCGGGCGTCTCCTACAATGAGCAGTTCTTC.

Here the CDR3 reads CASSSTGQGRELFF. The CDR3 coding sequence is TGTGCCAGCAGCTCGACGGGACAGGGCCGGGAGCTGTTTTTT. The chain links TRBV7-2 to TRBJ2-2, with 9 bases matching TRBD1. The germline CDR1 and CDR2 sequences are SGHTA and FQGNSA. The CDR3 contains 14 residues. J was trimmed by 9 bases and V by 4 bases; bases with no gene match: 6.

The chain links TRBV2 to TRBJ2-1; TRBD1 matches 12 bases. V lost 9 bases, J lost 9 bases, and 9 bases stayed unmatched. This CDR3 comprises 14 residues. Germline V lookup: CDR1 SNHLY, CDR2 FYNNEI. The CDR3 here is CARRRGQGAGEQFF. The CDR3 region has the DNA TGTGCCAGGAGGAGGGGACAGGGGGCCGGTGAGCAGTTCTTC.

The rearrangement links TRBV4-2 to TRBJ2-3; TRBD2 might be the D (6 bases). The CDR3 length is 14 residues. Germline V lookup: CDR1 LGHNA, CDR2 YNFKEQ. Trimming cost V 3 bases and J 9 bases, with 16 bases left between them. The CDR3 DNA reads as TGTGCCAGCAGCCAGCCTTCCTCGGCGGGGACGCAGTATTTT. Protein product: CASSQPSSAGTQYF.

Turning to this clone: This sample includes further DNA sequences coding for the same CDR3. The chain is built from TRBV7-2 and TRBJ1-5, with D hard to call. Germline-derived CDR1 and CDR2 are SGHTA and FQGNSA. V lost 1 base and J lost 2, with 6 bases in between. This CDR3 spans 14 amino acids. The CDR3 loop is CASSLGYGNQPQHF. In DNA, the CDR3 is TGTGCCAGCAGCTTAGGGTACGGCAATCAGCCCCAGCATTTT. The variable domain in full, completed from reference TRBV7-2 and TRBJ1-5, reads GAGVSQSPSNKVTEKGKDVELRCDPISGHTALYWYRQSLGQGLEFLIYFQGNSAPDKSGLPSDRFSAERTGGSVSTLTIQRTQQEDSAVYLCASSLGYGNQPQHFGDGTRLSIL.

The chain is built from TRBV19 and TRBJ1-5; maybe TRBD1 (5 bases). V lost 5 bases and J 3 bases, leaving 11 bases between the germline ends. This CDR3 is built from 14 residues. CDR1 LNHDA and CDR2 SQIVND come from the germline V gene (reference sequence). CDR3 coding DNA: TGTGCCAGTAGTTGGAGCAGGGACAATCAGCCCCAGCATTTT. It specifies CASSWSRDNQPQHF.

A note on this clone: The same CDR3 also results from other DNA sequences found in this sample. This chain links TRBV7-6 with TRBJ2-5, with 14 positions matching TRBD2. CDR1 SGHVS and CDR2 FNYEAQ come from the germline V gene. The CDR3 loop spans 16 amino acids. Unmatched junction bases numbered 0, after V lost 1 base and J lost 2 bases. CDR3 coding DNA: TGTGCCAGCAGCTTAGGACTAGCGGGAGGGCAAGAGACCCAGTACTTC. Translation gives CASSLGLAGGQETQYF.

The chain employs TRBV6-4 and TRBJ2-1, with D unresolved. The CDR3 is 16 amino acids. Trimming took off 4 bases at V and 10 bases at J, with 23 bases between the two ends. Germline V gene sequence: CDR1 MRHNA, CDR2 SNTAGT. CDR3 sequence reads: CASSVMLGSDSGEQFF. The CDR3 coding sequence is TGTGCCAGCAGTGTTATGTTGGGCTCGGATTCTGGCGAGCAGTTCTTC.

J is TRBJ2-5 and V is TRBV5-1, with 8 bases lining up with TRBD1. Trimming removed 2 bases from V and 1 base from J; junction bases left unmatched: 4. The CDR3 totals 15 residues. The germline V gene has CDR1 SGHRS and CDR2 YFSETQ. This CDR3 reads CASSFLGTGQETQYF. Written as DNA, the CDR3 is TGCGCCAGCAGCTTCCTCGGGACAGGCCAAGAGACCCAGTACTTC.

Written as DNA, the CDR3 is TGTGCCAGCAGCCCGGGACACAACTATGGCTACACCTTC. Protein: CASSPGHNYGYTF. The chain recombines TRBV14 with TRBJ1-2; a possible D gene is TRBD1 (6 bases). Per the germline V gene, CDR1 is SGHDN and CDR2 is FVKESK. CDR3 length: 13 residues. V lost 4 bases and J lost 2, with 8 bases in between.

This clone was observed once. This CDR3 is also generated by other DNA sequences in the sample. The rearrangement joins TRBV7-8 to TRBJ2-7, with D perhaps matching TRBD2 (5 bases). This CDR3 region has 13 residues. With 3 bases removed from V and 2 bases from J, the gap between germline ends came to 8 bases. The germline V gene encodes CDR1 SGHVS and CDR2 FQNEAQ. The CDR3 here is CASSLAGTYEQYF. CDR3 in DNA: TGTGCCAGCAGCTTGGCCGGGACCTACGAGCAGTACTTC.

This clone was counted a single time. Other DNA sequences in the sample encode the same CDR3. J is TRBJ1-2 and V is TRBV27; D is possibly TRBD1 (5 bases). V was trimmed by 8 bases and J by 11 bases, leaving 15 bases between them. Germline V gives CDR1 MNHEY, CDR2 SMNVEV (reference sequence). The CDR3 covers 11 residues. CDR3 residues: CASGLGVRYTF. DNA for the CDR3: TGTGCCAGCGGGCTGGGGGTCCGTTACACCTTC.

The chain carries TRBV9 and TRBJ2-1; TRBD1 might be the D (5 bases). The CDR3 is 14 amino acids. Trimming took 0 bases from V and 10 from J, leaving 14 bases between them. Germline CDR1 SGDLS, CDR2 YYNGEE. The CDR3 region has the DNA TGTGCCAGCAGCGTAGAAATTGGGGCGGACGAGCAGTTCTTC. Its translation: CASSVEIGADEQFF.

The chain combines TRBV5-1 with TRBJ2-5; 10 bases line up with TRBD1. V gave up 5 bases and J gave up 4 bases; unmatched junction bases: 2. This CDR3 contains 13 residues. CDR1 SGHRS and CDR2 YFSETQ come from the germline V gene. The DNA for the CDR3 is TGCGCCAGCAGTGGGACAGGGGCAGAGACCCAGTACTTC. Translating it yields CASSGTGAETQYF.

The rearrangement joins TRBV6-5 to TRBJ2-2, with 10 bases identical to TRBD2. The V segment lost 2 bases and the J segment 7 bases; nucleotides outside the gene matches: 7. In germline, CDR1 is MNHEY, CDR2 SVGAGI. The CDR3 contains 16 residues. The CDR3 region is CASSYTPGLASGELFF. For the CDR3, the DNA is TGTGCCAGCAGTTACACACCGGGACTAGCGAGCGGGGAGCTGTTTTTT.

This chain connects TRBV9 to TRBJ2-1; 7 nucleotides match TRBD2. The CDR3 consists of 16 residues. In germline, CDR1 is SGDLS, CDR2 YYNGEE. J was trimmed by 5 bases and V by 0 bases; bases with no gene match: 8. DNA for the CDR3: TGTGCCAGCAGCGTAGGACCGGCGGGAGTGAACAATGAGCAGTTCTTC. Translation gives CASSVGPAGVNNEQFF.

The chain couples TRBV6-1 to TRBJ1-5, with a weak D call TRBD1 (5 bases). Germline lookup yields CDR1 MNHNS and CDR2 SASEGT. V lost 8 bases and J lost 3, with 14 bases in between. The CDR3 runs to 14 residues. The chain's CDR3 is CASLMGRNNQPQHF. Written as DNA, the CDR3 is TGTGCCAGCCTTATGGGACGGAACAATCAGCCCCAGCATTTT.

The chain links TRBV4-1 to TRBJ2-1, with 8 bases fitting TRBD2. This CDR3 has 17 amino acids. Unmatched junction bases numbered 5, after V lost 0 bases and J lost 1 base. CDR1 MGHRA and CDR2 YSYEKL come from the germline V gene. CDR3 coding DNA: TGCGCCAGCAGCCAAGAACTACTAGCGGCGTCCTACAATGAGCAGTTCTTC. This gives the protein CASSQELLAASYNEQFF.

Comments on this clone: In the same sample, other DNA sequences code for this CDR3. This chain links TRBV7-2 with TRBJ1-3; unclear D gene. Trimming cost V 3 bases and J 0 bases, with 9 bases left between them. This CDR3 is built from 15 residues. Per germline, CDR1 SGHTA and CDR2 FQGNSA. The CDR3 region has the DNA TGTGCCAGCAGCTTCGGGTCGGGCTCTGGAAACACCATATATTTT. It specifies CASSFGSGSGNTIYF.

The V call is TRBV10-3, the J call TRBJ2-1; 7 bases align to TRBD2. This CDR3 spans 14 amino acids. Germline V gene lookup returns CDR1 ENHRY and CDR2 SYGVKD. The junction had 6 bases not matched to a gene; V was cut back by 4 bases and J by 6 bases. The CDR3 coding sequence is TGTGCCATCAGTGGCGGGCGGGAGATCAATGAGCAGTTCTTC. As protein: CAISGGREINEQFF.

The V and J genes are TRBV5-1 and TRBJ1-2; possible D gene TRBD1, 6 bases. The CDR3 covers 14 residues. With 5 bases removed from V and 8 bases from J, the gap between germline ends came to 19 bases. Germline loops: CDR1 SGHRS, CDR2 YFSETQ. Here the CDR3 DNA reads TGCGCCAGCAGGTTATGGACAGCGGCGGGCGGCTACACCTTC. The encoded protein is CASRLWTAAGGYTF. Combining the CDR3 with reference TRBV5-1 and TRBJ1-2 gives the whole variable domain KAGVTQTPRYLIKTRGQQVTLSCSPISGHRSVSWYQQTPGQGLQFLFEYFSETQRNKGNFPGRFSGRQFSNSRSEMNVSTLELGDSALYLCASRLWTAAGGYTFGSGTRLTVV.

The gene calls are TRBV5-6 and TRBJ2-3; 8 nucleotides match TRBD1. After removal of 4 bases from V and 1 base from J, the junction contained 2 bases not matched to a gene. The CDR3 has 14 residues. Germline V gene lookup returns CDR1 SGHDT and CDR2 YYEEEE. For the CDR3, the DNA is TGTGCCAGCAGCAAGGGACAGGGCACAGATACGCAGTATTTT. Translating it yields CASSKGQGTDTQYF.

CDR3 residues: CATQAGPYTGELFF. CDR3 sequence (DNA): TGTGCCACCCAAGCGGGACCCTACACCGGGGAGCTGTTTTTT. This chain uses TRBV27 with TRBJ2-2; 7 bases agree with TRBD2. The J segment lost 3 bases and the V segment lost 10 bases, leaving 8 bases of the junction unmatched. Per germline, CDR1 MNHEY and CDR2 SMNVEV (reference sequence). This CDR3 is built from 14 residues.

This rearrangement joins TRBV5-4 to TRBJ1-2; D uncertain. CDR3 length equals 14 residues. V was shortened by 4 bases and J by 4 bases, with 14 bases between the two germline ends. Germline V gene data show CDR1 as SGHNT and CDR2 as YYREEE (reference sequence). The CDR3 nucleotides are TGTGCCAGCAGCCACGCGGCGCTTGGCTATGGCTACACCTTC. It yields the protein CASSHAALGYGYTF. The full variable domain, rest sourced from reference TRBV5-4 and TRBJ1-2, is ETGVTQSPTHLIKTRGQQVTLRCSSQSGHNTVSWYQQALGQGPQFIFQYYREEENGRGNFPPRFSGLQFPNYSSELNVNALELDDSALYLCASSHAALGYGYTFGSGTRLTVV.

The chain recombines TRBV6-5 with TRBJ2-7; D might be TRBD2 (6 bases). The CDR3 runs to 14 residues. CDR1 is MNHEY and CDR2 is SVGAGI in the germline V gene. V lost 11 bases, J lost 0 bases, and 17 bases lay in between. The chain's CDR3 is CAPIRRGNSYEQYF. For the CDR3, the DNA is TGTGCCCCTATCCGCCGCGGGAACTCCTACGAGCAGTACTTC.

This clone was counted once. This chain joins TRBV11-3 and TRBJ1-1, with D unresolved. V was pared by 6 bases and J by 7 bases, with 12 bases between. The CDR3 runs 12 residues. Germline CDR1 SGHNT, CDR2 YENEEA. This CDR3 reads CASSLGSNEAFF. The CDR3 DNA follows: TGTGCCAGCAGTCTGGGGAGCAATGAAGCTTTCTTT. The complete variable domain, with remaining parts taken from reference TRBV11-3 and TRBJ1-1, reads EAGVVQSPRYKIIEKKQPVAFWCNPISGHNTLYWYLQNLGQGPELLIRYENEEAVDDSQLPKDRFSAERLKGVDSTLKIQPAELGDSAVYLCASSLGSNEAFFGQGTRLTVV.

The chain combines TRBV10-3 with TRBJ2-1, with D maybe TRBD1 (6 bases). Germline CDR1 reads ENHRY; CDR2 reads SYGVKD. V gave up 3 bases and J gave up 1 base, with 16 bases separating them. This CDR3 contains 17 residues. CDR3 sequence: CAISDRAPRGSYNEQFF. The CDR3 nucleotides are TGTGCCATCAGTGATCGGGCCCCGAGGGGGTCCTACAATGAGCAGTTCTTC.

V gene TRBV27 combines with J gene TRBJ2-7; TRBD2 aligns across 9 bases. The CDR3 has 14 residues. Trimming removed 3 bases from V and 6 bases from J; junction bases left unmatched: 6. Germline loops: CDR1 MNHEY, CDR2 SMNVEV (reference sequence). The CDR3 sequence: CASSFRLAGSEQYF. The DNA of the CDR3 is TGTGCCAGCAGTTTTCGTCTAGCGGGAAGCGAGCAGTACTTC.

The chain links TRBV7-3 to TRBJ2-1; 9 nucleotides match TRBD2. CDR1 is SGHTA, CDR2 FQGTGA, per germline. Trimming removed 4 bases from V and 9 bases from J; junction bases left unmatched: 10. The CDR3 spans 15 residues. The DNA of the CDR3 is TGTGCCAGCAGCTCCTCCTACTTAGCGGGAGTTGAGCAGTTCTTC. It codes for CASSSSYLAGVEQFF.

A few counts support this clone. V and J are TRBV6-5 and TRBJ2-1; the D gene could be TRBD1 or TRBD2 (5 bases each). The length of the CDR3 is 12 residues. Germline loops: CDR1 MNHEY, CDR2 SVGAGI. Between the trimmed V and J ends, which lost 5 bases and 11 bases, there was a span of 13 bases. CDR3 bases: TGTGCCAGCAGTCGTCCCGAGGGGAAGCAGTTCTTC. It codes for CASSRPEGKQFF.